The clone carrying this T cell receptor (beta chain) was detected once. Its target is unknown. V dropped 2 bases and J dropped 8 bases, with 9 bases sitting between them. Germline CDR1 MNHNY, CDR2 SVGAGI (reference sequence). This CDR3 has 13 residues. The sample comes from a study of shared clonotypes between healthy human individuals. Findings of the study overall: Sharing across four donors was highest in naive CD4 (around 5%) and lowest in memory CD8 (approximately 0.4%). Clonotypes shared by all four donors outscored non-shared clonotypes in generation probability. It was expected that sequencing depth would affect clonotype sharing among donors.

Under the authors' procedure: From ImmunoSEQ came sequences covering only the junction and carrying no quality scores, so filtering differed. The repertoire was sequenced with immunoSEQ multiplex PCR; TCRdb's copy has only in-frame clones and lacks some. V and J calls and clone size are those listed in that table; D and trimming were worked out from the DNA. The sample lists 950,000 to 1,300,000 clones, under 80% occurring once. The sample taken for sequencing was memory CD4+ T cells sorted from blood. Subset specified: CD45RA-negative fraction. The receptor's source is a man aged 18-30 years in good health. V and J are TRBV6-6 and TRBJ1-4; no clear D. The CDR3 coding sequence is TGTGCCAGCAGTTACGACCACGAGGAAAAACTGTTTTTT. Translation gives CASSYDHEEKLFF.